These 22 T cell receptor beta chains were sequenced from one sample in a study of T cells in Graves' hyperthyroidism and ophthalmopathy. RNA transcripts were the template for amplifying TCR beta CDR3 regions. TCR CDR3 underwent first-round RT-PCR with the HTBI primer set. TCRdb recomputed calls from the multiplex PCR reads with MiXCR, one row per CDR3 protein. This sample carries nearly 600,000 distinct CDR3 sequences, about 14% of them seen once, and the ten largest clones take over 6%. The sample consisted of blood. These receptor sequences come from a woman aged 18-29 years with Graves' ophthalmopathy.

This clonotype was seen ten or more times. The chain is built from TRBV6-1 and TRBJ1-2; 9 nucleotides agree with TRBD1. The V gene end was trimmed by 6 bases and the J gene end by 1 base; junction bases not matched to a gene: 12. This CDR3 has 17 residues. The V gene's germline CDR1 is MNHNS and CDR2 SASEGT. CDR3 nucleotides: TGTGCCAGCAGGACGATGGACAGGGGCGAAATTAACTATGGCTACACCTTC. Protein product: CASRTMDRGEINYGYTF.

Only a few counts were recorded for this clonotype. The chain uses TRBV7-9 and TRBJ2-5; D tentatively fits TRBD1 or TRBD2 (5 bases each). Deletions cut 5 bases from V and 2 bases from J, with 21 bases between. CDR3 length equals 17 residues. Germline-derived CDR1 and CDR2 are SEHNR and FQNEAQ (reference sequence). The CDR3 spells CASSSLRGGPIQETQYF. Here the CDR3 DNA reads TGTGCCAGCAGCAGCCTCCGGGGCGGGCCTATTCAAGAGACCCAGTACTTC.

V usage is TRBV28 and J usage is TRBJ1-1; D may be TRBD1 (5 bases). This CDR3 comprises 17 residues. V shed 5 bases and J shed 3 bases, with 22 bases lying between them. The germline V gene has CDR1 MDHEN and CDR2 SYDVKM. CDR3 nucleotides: TGTGCCAGCAGTCCTTGGACTAGCGGGGCCACGGACACTGAAGCTTTCTTT. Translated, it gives CASSPWTSGATDTEAFF.

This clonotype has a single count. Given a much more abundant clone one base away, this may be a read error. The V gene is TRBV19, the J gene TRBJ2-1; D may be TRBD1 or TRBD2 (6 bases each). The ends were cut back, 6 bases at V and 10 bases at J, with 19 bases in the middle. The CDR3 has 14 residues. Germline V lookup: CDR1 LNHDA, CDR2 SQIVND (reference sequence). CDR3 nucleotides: TGTGCCAGTAGAGAGGGGGGTGGACGCAAAGAGCAGTTCTTC. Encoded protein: CASREGGGRKEQFF.

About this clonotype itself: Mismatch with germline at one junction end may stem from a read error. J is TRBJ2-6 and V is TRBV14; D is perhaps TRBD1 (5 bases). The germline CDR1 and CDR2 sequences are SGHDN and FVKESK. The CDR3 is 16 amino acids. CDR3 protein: CASSSLLGSGANVLAF. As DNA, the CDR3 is TGTGCCAGCAGTTCTCTCTTGGGTTCTGGGGCCAACGTCCTGGCTTTC.

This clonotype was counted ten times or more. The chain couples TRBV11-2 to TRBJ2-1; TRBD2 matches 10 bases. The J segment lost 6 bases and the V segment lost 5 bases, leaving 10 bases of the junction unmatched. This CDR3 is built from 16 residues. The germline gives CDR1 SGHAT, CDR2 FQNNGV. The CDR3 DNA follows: TGTGCCAGCAGCCGAACTCTAGCGGGAGCGGTCAATGAGCAGTTCTTC. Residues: CASSRTLAGAVNEQFF. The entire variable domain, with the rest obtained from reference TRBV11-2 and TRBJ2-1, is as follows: EAGVAQSPRYKIIEKRQSVAFWCNPISGHATLYWYQQILGQGPKLLIQFQNNGVVDDSQLPKDRFSAERLKGVDSTLKIQPAKLEDSAVYLCASSRTLAGAVNEQFFGPGTRLTVL.

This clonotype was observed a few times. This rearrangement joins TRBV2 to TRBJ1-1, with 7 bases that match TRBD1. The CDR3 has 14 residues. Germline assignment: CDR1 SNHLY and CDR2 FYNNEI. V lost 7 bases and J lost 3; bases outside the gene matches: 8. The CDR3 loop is CASTWTGTDTEAFF. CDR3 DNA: TGTGCCAGCACCTGGACAGGAACCGACACTGAAGCTTTCTTT.

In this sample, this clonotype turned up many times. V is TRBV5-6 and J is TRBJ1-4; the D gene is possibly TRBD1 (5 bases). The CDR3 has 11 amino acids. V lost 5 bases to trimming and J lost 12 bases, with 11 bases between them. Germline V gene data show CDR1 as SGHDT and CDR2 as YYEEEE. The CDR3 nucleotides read TGTGCCAGCAGTCAGGGATTTGAACTGTTTTTT. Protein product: CASSQGFELFF.

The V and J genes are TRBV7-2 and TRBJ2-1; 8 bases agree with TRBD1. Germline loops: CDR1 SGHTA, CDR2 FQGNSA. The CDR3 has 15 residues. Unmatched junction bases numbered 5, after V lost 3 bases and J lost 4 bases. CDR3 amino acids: CASSFNTGGYNEQFF. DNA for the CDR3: TGTGCCAGCAGCTTTAATACAGGGGGGTACAATGAGCAGTTCTTC.

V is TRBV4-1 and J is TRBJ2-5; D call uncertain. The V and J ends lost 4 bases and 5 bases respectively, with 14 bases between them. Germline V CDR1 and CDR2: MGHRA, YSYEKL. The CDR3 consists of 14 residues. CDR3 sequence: CASSPRWPGETQYF. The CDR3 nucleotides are TGCGCCAGCAGCCCTCGTTGGCCCGGGGAGACCCAGTACTTC.

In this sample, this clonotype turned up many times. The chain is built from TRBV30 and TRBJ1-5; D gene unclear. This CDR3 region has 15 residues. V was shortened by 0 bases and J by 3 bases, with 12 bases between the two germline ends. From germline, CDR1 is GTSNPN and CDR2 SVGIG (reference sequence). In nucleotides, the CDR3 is TGTGCCTGGAGTGTTTCACAGATGGACAATCAGCCCCAGCATTTT. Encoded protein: CAWSVSQMDNQPQHF. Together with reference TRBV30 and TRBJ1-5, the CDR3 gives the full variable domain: SQTIHQWPATLVQPVGSPLSLECTVEGTSNPNLYWYRQAAGRGLQLLFYSVGIGQISSEVPQNLSASRPQDRQFILSSKKLLLSDSGFYLCAWSVSQMDNQPQHFGDGTRLSIL.

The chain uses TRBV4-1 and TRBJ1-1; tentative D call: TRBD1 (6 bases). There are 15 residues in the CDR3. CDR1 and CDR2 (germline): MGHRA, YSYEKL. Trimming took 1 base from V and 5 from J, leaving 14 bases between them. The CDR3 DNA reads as TGCGCCAGCAGCCAAGCGCCGGGGGCGCGGACTGAAGCTTTCTTT. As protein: CASSQAPGARTEAFF.

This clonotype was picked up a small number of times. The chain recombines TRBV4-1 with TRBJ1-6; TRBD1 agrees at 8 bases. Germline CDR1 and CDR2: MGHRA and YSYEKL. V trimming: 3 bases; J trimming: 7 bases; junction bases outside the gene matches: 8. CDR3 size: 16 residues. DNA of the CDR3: TGCGCCAGCAGCCACGTGGACAGGGCCGACAATTCACCCCTCCACTTT. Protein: CASSHVDRADNSPLHF.

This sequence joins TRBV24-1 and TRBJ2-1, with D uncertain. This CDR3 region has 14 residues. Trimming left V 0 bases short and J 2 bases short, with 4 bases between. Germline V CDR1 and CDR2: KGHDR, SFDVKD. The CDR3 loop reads CATSDLGPYNEQFF. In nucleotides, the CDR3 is TGTGCCACCAGTGATTTGGGTCCCTACAATGAGCAGTTCTTC.

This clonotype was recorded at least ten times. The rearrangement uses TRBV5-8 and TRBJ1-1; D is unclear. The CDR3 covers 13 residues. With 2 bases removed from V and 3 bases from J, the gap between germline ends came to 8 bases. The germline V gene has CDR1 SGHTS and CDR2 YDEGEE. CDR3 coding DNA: TGTGCCAGCAGCTTAGGGTTACACACTGAAGCTTTCTTT. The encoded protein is CASSLGLHTEAFF. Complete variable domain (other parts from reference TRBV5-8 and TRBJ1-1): EAGVTQSPTHLIKTRGQQATLRCSPISGHTSVYWYQQALGLGLQFLLWYDEGEERNRGNFPPRFSGRQFPNYSSELNVNALELEDSALYLCASSLGLHTEAFFGQGTRLTVV.

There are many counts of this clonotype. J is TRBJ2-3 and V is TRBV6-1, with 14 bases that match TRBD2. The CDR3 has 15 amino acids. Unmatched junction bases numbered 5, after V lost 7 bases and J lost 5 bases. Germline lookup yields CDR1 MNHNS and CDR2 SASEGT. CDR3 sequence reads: CASTGTSGSGDTQYF. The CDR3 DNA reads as TGTGCCAGCACCGGGACTAGCGGGAGTGGAGATACGCAGTATTTT.

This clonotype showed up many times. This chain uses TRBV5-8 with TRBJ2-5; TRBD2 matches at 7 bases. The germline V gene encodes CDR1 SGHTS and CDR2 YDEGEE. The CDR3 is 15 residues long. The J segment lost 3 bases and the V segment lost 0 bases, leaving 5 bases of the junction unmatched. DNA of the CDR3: TGTGCCAGCAGCTTGGCCGTCAGCGGGGAAGAGACCCAGTACTTC. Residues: CASSLAVSGEETQYF.

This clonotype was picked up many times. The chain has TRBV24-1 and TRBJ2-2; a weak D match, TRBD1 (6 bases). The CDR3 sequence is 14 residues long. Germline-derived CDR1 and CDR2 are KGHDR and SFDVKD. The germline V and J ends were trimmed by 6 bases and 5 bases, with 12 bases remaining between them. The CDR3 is CATSPGERTGELFF. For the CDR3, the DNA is TGTGCCACCAGTCCAGGGGAGCGGACCGGGGAGCTGTTTTTT.

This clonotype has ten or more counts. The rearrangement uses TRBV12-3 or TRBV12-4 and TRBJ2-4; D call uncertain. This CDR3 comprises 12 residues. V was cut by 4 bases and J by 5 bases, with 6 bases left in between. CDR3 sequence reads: CASSYVENIQYF. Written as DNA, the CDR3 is TGTGCCAGCAGTTATGTGGAAAACATTCAGTACTTC.

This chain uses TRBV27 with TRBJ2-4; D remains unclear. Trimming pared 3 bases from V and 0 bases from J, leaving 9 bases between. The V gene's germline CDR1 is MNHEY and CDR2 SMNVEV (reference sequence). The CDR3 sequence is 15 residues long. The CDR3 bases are TGTGCCAGCAGTTTTTTAGAGTTAGCCAAAAACATTCAGTACTTC. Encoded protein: CASSFLELAKNIQYF.

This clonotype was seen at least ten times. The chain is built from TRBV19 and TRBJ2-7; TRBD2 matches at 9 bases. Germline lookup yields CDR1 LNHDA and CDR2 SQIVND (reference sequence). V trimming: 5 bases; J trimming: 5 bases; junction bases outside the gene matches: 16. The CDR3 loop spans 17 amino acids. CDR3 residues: CASSPDRPVAGEDEQYF. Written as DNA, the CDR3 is TGTGCCAGTAGTCCCGATCGGCCCGTAGCGGGAGAGGACGAGCAGTACTTC.

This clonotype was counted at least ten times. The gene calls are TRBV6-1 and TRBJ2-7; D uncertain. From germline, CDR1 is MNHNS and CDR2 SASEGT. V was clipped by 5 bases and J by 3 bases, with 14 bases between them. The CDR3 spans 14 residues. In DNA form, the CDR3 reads TGTGCCAGCAGTCATTCCGGGCCTCACTACGAGCAGTACTTC. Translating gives CASSHSGPHYEQYF.